Shown below are 8 T cell receptor beta chains from a single sample sequenced in a study of cytomegalovirus exposure and HLA in healthy donors. Amplification used 60 Vbeta primers and 13 Jbeta primers. Repertoires were generated with immunoSEQ multiplex PCR, while TCRdb's copy carries only in-frame clones and drops some. The profile shows 200,000 or so clones, 65% to 90% of them singletons. Sequences were obtained from PBMCs. The receptors stem from a girl under 18 in good health and CMV-seronegative.

This sequence joins TRBV9 and TRBJ2-1, with 12 bases fitting TRBD2. Per the germline V gene, CDR1 is SGDLS and CDR2 is YYNGEE. After removal of 1 base from V and 13 bases from J, the junction contained 6 bases not matched to a gene. The CDR3 length is 14 residues. The CDR3 DNA reads TGTGCCAGCAGCGTACCCGGACTAGCGGGATCCCAGTTCTTC. The encoded protein is CASSVPGLAGSQFF.

The CDR3 here is CASSSGSAGQYF. The CDR3 bases are TGTGCCAGCAGCTCAGGTTCGGCTGGGCAGTACTTC. This chain joins TRBV5-4 and TRBJ2-7; D gene unclear. The CDR3 is 12 amino acids. Germline values: CDR1 SGHNT, CDR2 YYREEE (reference sequence). Trimming took 3 bases from V and 9 from J, leaving 13 bases between them.

This clone turned up a few times. The CDR3 protein is CASRGQEVGYGYTF. In DNA form, the CDR3 reads TGTGCCAGCAGGGGACAGGAGGTTGGCTATGGCTACACCTTC. The chain has TRBV27 and TRBJ1-2; 8 nucleotides line up with TRBD1. CDR3 length equals 14 residues. V was clipped by 6 bases and J by 4 bases; unmatched bases: 7. Germline CDR1 MNHEY, CDR2 SMNVEV (reference sequence).

The V gene is TRBV28, the J gene TRBJ1-2; no definite D call. This CDR3 region has 14 residues. Trimming removed 8 bases from V and 0 bases from J, with 13 bases in between. Germline CDR1 is MDHEN and CDR2 is SYDVKM. This CDR3 is CASGLGSSNYGYTF. In DNA, the CDR3 is TGTGCCAGCGGGCTTGGATCTTCTAACTATGGCTACACCTTC.

The rearrangement joins TRBV28 to TRBJ2-7, with D perhaps matching TRBD1 (5 bases). The CDR3 covers 14 residues. Trimming pared 7 bases from V and 7 bases from J, leaving 20 bases between. CDR1 MDHEN and CDR2 SYDVKM come from the germline V gene. CDR3 nucleotide sequence: TGTGCCAGCAAATGGACCCGAAGGGGTCGAGAGCAGTACTTC. It yields the protein CASKWTRRGREQYF. The full variable domain, its missing parts supplied by reference TRBV28 and TRBJ2-7, is DVKVTQSSRYLVKRTGEKVFLECVQDMDHENMFWYRQDPGLGLRLIYFSYDVKMKEKGDIPEGYSVSREKKERFSLILESASTNQTSMYLCASKWTRRGREQYFGPGTRLTVT.

The rearrangement links TRBV5-1 to TRBJ2-3; 8 bases fit TRBD1. The V and J ends lost 4 bases and 2 bases, in that order; junction bases with no gene match: 3. CDR1 is SGHRS, CDR2 YFSETQ, per germline. The CDR3 loop spans 14 amino acids. DNA for the CDR3: TGCGCCAGCAGCATGGGACAGGCCACAGATACGCAGTATTTT. The encoded protein is CASSMGQATDTQYF.

The chain carries TRBV9 and TRBJ1-2, with no clear D. The V end lost 0 bases, the J end lost 0 bases, and 6 bases lay between the germline ends. The CDR3 sequence is 14 residues long. Germline V lookup: CDR1 SGDLS, CDR2 YYNGEE. The CDR3: CASSVATANYGYTF. The CDR3 DNA sequence: TGTGCCAGCAGCGTAGCTACAGCTAACTATGGCTACACCTTC.

The chain joins TRBV4-1 to TRBJ2-5, with a possible D match to TRBD1 (6 bases). This CDR3 comprises 16 residues. V lost 5 bases to trimming and J lost 1 base, with 17 bases between them. Germline assignment: CDR1 MGHRA and CDR2 YSYEKL. The DNA of the CDR3 is TGCGCCAGCAGCGAAACCGGGACAACAATCCAAGAGACCCAGTACTTC. It specifies CASSETGTTIQETQYF.